This entry lists 18 T cell receptor beta chains sequenced from one sample in a study of OX40 agonist ivuxolimab in advanced cancers. Some clones are missing from TCRdb's copy, which holds only in-frame ones; the method was immunoSEQ multiplex PCR. The data hold about 100,000 clones, with about nine tenths observed a single time. This sample comprised CD4+ or CD8+ T cells sorted from blood, obtained in a trial of the OX40 agonist ivuxolimab. The receptors here all came from an adult with an advanced solid tumor such as melanoma, head and neck, liver or kidney cancer.

In DNA form, the CDR3 reads TGTGCCAGCAGCTTGCGCCTAGCGGGAGACGAGGAGCTGTTTTTT. Amino acid sequence: CASSLRLAGDEELFF. The V gene is TRBV5-4, the J gene TRBJ2-2; 10 bases match TRBD2. The V gene end was trimmed by 1 base and the J gene end by 10 bases; junction bases not matched to a gene: 7. This CDR3 is built from 15 residues. The germline V gene encodes CDR1 SGHNT and CDR2 YYREEE (reference sequence).

This clone was observed a single time. The rearrangement joins TRBV2 to TRBJ2-7; 14 bases are shared with TRBD2. Per germline, CDR1 SNHLY and CDR2 FYNNEI. The CDR3 runs to 15 residues. V gave up 10 bases and J gave up 7 bases; unmatched junction bases: 12. CDR3 amino acids: CATQGLAGVAGEQYF. CDR3 bases: TGTGCCACCCAGGGACTAGCGGGAGTAGCCGGAGAGCAGTACTTC.

The chain uses TRBV9 and TRBJ1-4; D might be TRBD1 (6 bases). V was pared by 3 bases and J by 8 bases, with 14 bases between. There are 14 residues in the CDR3. Germline loops: CDR1 SGDLS, CDR2 YYNGEE. CDR3 DNA sequence: TGTGCCAGCAGCGGCCCACAGGGAAACGAAAAACTGTTTTTT. This gives the protein CASSGPQGNEKLFF.

The rearrangement links TRBV4-3 to TRBJ2-3, with TRBD2 identical over 14 bases. This CDR3 spans 16 amino acids. Germline trimming cut 3 bases from V and 4 bases from J; bases unmatched to any gene: 3. Germline loops: CDR1 LGHNA, CDR2 YSLEER. Here the CDR3 reads CASSQTSGRVPDTQYF. The CDR3 DNA sequence: TGCGCCAGCAGCCAGACTAGCGGGAGGGTACCAGATACGCAGTATTTT.

The gene calls are TRBV7-3 and TRBJ2-5; unclear D gene. The germline CDR1 and CDR2 sequences are SGHTA and FQGTGA. The CDR3 is made up of 14 amino acids. V was trimmed by 0 bases and J by 5 bases, leaving 10 bases between them. The chain's CDR3 is CASSLTVGMETQYF. The CDR3 DNA reads TGTGCCAGCAGCTTAACGGTGGGGATGGAGACCCAGTACTTC.

This clone has a single count. The chain combines TRBV4-3 with TRBJ2-1, with 15 nucleotides matching TRBD2. Trimming cost V 4 bases and J 11 bases; bases outside gene matches: 6. Germline CDR1 reads LGHNA; CDR2 reads YSLEER. The CDR3 spans 15 residues. Here the CDR3 reads CASSLWTSGREKQFF. CDR3 coding DNA: TGCGCCAGCAGCCTATGGACTAGCGGGAGGGAAAAGCAGTTCTTC.

This chain links TRBV18 with TRBJ2-1; D unresolved. Germline CDR1 is KGHSH and CDR2 is LQKENI. The V gene lost 1 base and the J gene lost 0 bases, with 13 bases spanning the gap. The CDR3 has 17 residues. CDR3 DNA: TGTGCCAGCTCACCACTCCCCCCGCAACGCTCCTACAATGAGCAGTTCTTC. The encoded protein is CASSPLPPQRSYNEQFF.

This chain joins TRBV7-3 and TRBJ2-3, with 7 nucleotides matching TRBD1. The CDR3 is made up of 14 amino acids. V shed 6 bases, J shed 2 bases, and the junction held 5 bases outside the gene matches. The V gene's germline CDR1 is SGHTA and CDR2 FQGTGA. CDR3 sequence reads: CASSPGTATDTQYF. CDR3 nucleotide sequence: TGTGCCAGCAGTCCCGGGACAGCCACAGATACGCAGTATTTT.

The gene calls are TRBV18 and TRBJ1-1; 7 bases align to TRBD1. The CDR3 has 13 residues. Germline assignment: CDR1 KGHSH and CDR2 LQKENI. V shed 4 bases and J 8 bases; nucleotides not matched to a gene: 7. The CDR3 DNA reads as TGTGCCAGCTCACAAGGGACAGCGGAGGAAGCTTTCTTT. This translates into CASSQGTAEEAFF. Full variable domain (missing parts from reference TRBV18 and TRBJ1-1): NAGVMQNPRHLVRRRGQEARLRCSPMKGHSHVYWYRQLPEEGLKFMVYLQKENIIDESGMPKERFSAEFPKEGPSILRIQQVVRGDSAAYFCASSQGTAEEAFFGQGTRLTVV.

This rearrangement joins TRBV6-5 to TRBJ1-5; 9 bases map to TRBD1. The germline V gene has CDR1 MNHEY and CDR2 SVGAGI. The CDR3 is 14 residues long. The V and J ends lost 6 bases and 5 bases, in that order; junction bases with no gene match: 5. CDR3 region: CASSRTGVDQPQHF. CDR3 coding DNA: TGTGCCAGCAGCCGGACAGGGGTGGATCAGCCCCAGCATTTT.

The rearrangement links TRBV30 to TRBJ2-2; D is undetermined. Between the trimmed V and J ends, which lost 0 bases and 4 bases, there was a span of 9 bases. The CDR3 covers 14 residues. Germline V lookup: CDR1 GTSNPN, CDR2 SVGIG (reference sequence). The CDR3: CAWSVSVVTGELFF. CDR3 nucleotide sequence: TGTGCCTGGAGTGTAAGTGTAGTCACCGGGGAGCTGTTTTTT.

This rearrangement joins TRBV28 to TRBJ2-1; the match to TRBD1 covers 9 bases. The CDR3 has 15 residues. From germline, CDR1 is MDHEN and CDR2 SYDVKM. Trimming cost V 4 bases and J 5 bases; bases outside gene matches: 6. The DNA for the CDR3 is TGTGCCAGCAGTTCCCCCGGGACAGGGCACAATGAGCAGTTCTTC. Amino acid sequence: CASSSPGTGHNEQFF.

The V and J genes are TRBV19 and TRBJ2-3; a weak D match, TRBD1 (5 bases). V lost 10 bases to trimming and J lost 4 bases, with 21 bases between them. This CDR3 comprises 15 residues. Germline CDR1 LNHDA, CDR2 SQIVND (reference sequence). CDR3 sequence reads: CATTQNRGIADTQYF. CDR3 DNA sequence: TGTGCCACAACCCAAAATAGGGGAATAGCAGATACGCAGTATTTT.

This chain connects TRBV5-4 to TRBJ1-1; maybe TRBD1 (5 bases). Germline CDR1 reads SGHNT; CDR2 reads YYREEE (reference sequence). Trimming shortened V by 0 bases and J by 4 bases, and 10 bases separated the two germline ends. The CDR3 consists of 14 residues. The CDR3 coding sequence is TGTGCCAGCAGCTTGGTATCGGGGGTCACTGAAGCTTTCTTT. This gives the protein CASSLVSGVTEAFF. The variable domain in full, with the rest retrieved from reference TRBV5-4 and TRBJ1-1, is ETGVTQSPTHLIKTRGQQVTLRCSSQSGHNTVSWYQQALGQGPQFIFQYYREEENGRGNFPPRFSGLQFPNYSSELNVNALELDDSALYLCASSLVSGVTEAFFGQGTRLTVV.

This chain connects TRBV27 to TRBJ2-3, with D unclear. Trimming removed 2 bases from V and 4 bases from J, with 13 bases in between. The CDR3 spans 15 residues. Germline CDR1 MNHEY, CDR2 SMNVEV (reference sequence). CDR3: CASSLVRADSDTQYF. CDR3 coding DNA: TGTGCCAGCAGTTTAGTAAGGGCTGACTCAGATACGCAGTATTTT.

The genes are TRBV29-1 and TRBJ2-7; 7 positions match TRBD2. Germline CDR1 SQVTM, CDR2 ANQGSEA. CDR3 length: 12 amino acids. J lost 2 bases, V lost 6 bases, and 4 bases had no gene match. The CDR3 spells CSVVTSAYEQYF. CDR3 nucleotide sequence: TGCAGCGTGGTTACTAGCGCCTACGAGCAGTACTTC.

This clone was recorded a few times. The DNA of the CDR3 is TGTGCCAGCAGCTCATCCGGGACTAGGAAGTATGAGCAGTTCTTC. It translates to CASSSSGTRKYEQFF. V usage is TRBV7-9 and J usage is TRBJ2-1; 8 nucleotides align to TRBD2. After removal of 4 bases from V and 8 bases from J, the junction contained 10 bases not matched to a gene. There are 15 residues in the CDR3. Germline loops: CDR1 SEHNR, CDR2 FQNEAQ (reference sequence).

V is TRBV10-2 and J is TRBJ2-2; TRBD2 matches at 7 bases. CDR3 length equals 16 residues. The germline gives CDR1 WSHSY, CDR2 SAAADI. V dropped 0 bases and J dropped 4; count of bases not matched to a gene: 5. The CDR3 coding sequence is TGCGCCAGCAGTGAGTCGGCGGGGAGGGGCACCGGGGAGCTGTTTTTT. Protein: CASSESAGRGTGELFF.